The sample holds many counts of the clone carrying this T cell receptor (beta chain). Arm-PCR of CDR3 regions with iRepertoire HTBI primers generated TCR beta libraries. TCRdb re-derived calls from the multiplex PCR reads in MiXCR, one entry per CDR3 protein. In the table there are 350,000 to 450,000 distinct CDR3 sequences, around 15% of which are singletons. This entry is derived from a study of regulatory T cells in long-lasting Graves disease. Noted time point: newly diagnosed GD, antithyroid drugs for less than 3 months. Extracted PBMC RNA gave rise to the TCR library. This CDR3 has 13 residues. Germline V gene data show CDR1 as DFQATT and CDR2 as SNEGSKA (reference sequence). V lost 5 bases to trimming and J lost 3 bases, with 13 bases between them. The same data also contributed to another study, on T cells in Graves' hyperthyroidism and ophthalmopathy. That source adds: Over 18 months, lack of ophthalmopathy progression marked Graves' hyperthyroidism as stable.

This receptor was obtained from a man aged 40-50 years with Graves disease. The material sequenced was peripheral blood mononuclear cells (PBMCs), taken at new diagnosis, from a patient treated with antithyroid drugs. The rearrangement uses TRBV20-1 and TRBJ1-1, with D tentatively TRBD1 (6 bases). This chain's CDR3 is CSAPTGRYTEAFF. The CDR3, as DNA: TGCAGTGCTCCTACAGGGCGATACACTGAAGCTTTCTTT.